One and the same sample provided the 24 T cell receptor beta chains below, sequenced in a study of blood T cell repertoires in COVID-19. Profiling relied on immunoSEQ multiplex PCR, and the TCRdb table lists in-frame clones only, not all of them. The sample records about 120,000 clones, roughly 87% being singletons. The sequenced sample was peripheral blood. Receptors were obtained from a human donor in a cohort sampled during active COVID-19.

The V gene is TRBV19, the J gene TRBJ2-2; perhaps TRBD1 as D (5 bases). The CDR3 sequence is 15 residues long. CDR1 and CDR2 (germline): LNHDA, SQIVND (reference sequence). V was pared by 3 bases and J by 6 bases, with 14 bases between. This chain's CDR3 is CASSISDISAGELFF. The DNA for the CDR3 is TGTGCCAGTAGTATTTCGGACATAAGCGCCGGGGAGCTGTTTTTT.

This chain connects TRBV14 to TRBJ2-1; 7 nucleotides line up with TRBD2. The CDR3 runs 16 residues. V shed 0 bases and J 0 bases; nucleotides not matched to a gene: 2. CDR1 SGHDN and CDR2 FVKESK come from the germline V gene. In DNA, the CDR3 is TGTGCCAGCAGCCAAGATTGGGGGGGCTCCTACAATGAGCAGTTCTTC. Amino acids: CASSQDWGGSYNEQFF.

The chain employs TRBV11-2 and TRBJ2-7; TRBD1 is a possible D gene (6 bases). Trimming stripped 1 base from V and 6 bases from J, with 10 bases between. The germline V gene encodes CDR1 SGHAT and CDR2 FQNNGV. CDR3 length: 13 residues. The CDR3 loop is CASSLVVQGEQYF. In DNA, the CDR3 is TGTGCCAGCAGCTTAGTGGTACAGGGCGAGCAGTACTTC.

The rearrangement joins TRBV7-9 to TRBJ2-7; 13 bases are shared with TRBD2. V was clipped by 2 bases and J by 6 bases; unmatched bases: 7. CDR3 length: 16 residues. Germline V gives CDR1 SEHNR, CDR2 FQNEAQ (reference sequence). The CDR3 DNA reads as TGTGCCAGCAGCTTACTCGGGACTAGCGGGACCCCCGAGCAGTACTTC. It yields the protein CASSLLGTSGTPEQYF.

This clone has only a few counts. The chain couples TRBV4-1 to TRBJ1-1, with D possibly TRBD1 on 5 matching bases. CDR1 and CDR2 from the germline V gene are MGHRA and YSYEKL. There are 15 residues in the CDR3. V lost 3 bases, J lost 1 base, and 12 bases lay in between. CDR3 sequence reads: CASSHPGHRNTEAFF. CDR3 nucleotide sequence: TGCGCCAGCAGCCATCCTGGACACCGGAACACTGAAGCTTTCTTT.

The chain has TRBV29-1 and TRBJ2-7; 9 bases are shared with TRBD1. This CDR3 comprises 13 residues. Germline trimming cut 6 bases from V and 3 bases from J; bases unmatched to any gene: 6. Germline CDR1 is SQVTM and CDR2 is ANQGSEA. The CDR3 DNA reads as TGCAGCGTCCGGGGACAGGGAGACTACGAGCAGTACTTC. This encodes CSVRGQGDYEQYF.

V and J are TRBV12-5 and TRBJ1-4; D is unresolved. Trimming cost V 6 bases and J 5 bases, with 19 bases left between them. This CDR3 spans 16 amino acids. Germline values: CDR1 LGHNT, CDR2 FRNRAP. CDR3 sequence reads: CASGQPGISTNEKLFF. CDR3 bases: TGTGCTAGTGGCCAGCCGGGGATCTCGACAAATGAAAAACTGTTTTTT. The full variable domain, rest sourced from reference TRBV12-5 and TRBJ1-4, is DARVTQTPRHKVTEMGQEVTMRCQPILGHNTVFWYRQTMMQGLELLAYFRNRAPLDDSGMPKDRFSAEMPDATLATLKIQPSEPRDSAVYFCASGQPGISTNEKLFFGSGTQLSVL.

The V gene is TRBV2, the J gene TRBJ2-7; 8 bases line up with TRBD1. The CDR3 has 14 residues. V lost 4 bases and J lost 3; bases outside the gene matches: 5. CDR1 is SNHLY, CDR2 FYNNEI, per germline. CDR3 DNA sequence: TGTGCCAGCAGTGGCCGGACAGGGAACTACGAGCAGTACTTC. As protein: CASSGRTGNYEQYF.

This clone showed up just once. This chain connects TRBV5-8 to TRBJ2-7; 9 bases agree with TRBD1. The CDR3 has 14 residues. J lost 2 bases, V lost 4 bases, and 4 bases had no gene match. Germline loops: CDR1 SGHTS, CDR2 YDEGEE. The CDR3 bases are TGTGCCAGCAGCGGGGACAGGGTAACCTACGAGCAGTACTTC. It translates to CASSGDRVTYEQYF.

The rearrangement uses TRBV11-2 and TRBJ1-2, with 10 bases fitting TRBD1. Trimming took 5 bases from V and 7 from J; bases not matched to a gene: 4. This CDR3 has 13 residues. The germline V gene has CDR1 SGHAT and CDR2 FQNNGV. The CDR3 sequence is CASSPRTGGGYTF. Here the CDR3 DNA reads TGTGCCAGCAGCCCGCGGACAGGGGGTGGCTACACCTTC.

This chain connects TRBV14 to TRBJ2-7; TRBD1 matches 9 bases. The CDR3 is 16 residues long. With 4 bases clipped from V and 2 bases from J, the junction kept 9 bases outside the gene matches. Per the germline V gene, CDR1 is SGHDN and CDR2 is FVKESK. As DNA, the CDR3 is TGTGCCAGCAGCCTTGGACAGGGGCGGATAACCTACGAGCAGTACTTC. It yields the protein CASSLGQGRITYEQYF. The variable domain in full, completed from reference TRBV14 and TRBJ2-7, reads EAGVTQFPSHSVIEKGQTVTLRCDPISGHDNLYWYRRVMGKEIKFLLHFVKESKQDESGMPNNRFLAERTGGTYSTLKVQPAELEDSGVYFCASSLGQGRITYEQYFGPGTRLTVT.

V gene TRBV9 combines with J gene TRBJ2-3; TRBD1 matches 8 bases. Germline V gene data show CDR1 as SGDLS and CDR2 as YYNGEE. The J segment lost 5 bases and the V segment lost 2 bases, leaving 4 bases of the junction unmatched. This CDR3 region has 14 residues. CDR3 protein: CASSVDRVGDTQYF. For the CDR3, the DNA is TGTGCCAGCAGCGTGGACAGGGTGGGAGATACGCAGTATTTT.

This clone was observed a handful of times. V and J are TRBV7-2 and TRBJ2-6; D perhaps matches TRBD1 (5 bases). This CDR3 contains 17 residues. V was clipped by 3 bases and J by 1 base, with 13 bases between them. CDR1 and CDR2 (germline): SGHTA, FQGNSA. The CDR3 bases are TGTGCCAGCAGCTTCAGGGTGTCCAATTCTGGGGCCAACGTCCTGACTTTC. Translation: CASSFRVSNSGANVLTF. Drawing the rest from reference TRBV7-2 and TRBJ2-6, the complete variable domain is GAGVSQSPSNKVTEKGKDVELRCDPISGHTALYWYRQSLGQGLEFLIYFQGNSAPDKSGLPSDRFSAERTGGSVSTLTIQRTQQEDSAVYLCASSFRVSNSGANVLTFGAGSRLTVL.

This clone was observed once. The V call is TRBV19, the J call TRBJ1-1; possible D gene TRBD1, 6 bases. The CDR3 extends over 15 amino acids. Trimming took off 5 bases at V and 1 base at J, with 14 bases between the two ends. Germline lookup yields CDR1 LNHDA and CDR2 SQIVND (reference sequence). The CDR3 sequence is CASSGNRVGNTEAFF. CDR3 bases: TGTGCCAGTAGTGGTAACAGGGTGGGGAACACTGAAGCTTTCTTT.

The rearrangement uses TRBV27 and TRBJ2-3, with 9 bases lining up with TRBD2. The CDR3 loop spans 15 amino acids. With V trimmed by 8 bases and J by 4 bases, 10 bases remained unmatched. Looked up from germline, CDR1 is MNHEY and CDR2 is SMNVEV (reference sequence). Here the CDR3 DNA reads TGTGCCAGCGTGGGGGCAGGCGGGGGGGCAGATACGCAGTATTTT. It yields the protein CASVGAGGGADTQYF.

Here the CDR3 DNA reads TGTGCCAGTAGCCGAGGGGACAGGAGGGAGGTGGGCTACACCTTC. Its protein product is CASSRGDRREVGYTF. The rearrangement links TRBV19 to TRBJ1-2; TRBD1 matches 8 bases. The germline CDR1 and CDR2 sequences are LNHDA and SQIVND (reference sequence). This CDR3 has 15 residues. The V and J ends lost 6 bases and 8 bases, in that order; junction bases with no gene match: 14.

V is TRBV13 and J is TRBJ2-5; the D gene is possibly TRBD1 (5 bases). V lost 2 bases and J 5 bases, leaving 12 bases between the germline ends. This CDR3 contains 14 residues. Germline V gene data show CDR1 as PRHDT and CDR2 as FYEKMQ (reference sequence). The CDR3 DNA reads TGTGCCAGCAGCTTAAGGACAATTGACGAGACCCAGTACTTC. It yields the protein CASSLRTIDETQYF.

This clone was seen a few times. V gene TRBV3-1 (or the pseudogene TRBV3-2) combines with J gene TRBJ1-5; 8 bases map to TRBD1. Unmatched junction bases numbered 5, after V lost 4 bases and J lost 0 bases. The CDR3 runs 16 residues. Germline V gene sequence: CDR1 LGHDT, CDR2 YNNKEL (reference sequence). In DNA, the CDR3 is TGTGCCAGCAGCCGGGGGACAGGAAATAGCAATCAGCCCCAGCATTTT. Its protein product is CASSRGTGNSNQPQHF.

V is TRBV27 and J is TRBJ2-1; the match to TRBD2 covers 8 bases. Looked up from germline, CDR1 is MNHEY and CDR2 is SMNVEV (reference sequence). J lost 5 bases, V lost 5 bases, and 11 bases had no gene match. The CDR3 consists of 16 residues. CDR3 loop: CASSRRATSEDNEQFF. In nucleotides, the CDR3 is TGTGCCAGCAGTCGAAGGGCGACTAGCGAAGACAATGAGCAGTTCTTC.

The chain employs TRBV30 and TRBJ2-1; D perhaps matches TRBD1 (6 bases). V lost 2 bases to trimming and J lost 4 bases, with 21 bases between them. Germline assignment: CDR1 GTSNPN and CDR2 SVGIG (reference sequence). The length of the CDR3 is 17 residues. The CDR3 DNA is TGTGCCTGGAGTTGGGGTCGGCTAGCAGGGGATTACAATGAGCAGTTCTTC. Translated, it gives CAWSWGRLAGDYNEQFF.

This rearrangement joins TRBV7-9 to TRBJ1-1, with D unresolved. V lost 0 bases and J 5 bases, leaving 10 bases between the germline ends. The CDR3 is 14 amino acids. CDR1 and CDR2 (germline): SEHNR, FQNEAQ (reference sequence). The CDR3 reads CASSLAGWRTEAFF. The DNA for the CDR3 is TGTGCCAGCAGCTTAGCCGGGTGGAGGACTGAAGCTTTCTTT.

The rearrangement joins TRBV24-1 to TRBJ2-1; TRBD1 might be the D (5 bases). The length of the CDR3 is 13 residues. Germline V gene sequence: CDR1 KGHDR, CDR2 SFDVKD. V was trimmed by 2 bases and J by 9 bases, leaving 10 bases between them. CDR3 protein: CATSDWGLGEQFF. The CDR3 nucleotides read TGTGCCACCAGTGATTGGGGCCTGGGTGAGCAGTTCTTC.

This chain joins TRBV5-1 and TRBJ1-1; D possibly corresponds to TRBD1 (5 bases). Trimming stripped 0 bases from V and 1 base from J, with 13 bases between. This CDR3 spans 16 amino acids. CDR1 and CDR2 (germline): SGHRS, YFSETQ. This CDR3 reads CASSLAAGRTNTEAFF. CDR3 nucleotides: TGCGCCAGCAGCTTGGCTGCAGGGCGGACGAACACTGAAGCTTTCTTT.

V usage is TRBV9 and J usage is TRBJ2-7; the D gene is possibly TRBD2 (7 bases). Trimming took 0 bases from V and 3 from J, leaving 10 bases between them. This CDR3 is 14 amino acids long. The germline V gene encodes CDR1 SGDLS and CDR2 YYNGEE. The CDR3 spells CASSVAGGVYEQYF. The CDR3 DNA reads TGTGCCAGCAGCGTAGCGGGGGGCGTCTACGAGCAGTACTTC. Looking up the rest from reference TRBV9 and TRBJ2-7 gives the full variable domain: DSGVTQTPKHLITATGQRVTLRCSPRSGDLSVYWYQQSLDQGLQFLIQYYNGEERAKGNILERFSAQQFPDLHSELNLSSLELGDSALYFCASSVAGGVYEQYFGPGTRLTVT.